Below, one T cell receptor beta chain is given with its context. Which antigen it targets is not known. Base qualities were left out, and no much larger clone turns up one base away. The trial excluded patients who had a history of autoimmune disease or were on systemic immunosuppression. Peripheral blood for TCR sequencing was collected from all dose cohorts at baseline, on cycle 4 day 1, and on cycle 7 day 1. Samples came from an open-label, multicenter, first-in-human phase I dose-escalation trial of ivuxolimab. Adults with locally advanced or metastatic melanoma, renal cell, hepatocellular, or head and neck squamous cell carcinoma were enrolled in the trial. Before TCR sequencing, CD4+ T cells and CD8+ T cells from peripheral blood were sorted into separate populations. The V end gives up 8 bases and the J end 0 bases, leaving 8 bases in the junction not matched to a gene. The germline V gene gives CDR1 as SNHLY and CDR2 as FYNNEI. From cysteine to phenylalanine, the CDR3 is 17 amino acids long. CDR3 DNA is the only sequence kept; it has 51 bases, read in frame from the first base.

Genomic DNA was extracted from sorted cells for sequencing of the TCRbeta CDR3 region. TCRbeta CDR3 regions were sequenced using the immunoSEQ Assay. TCRdb re-hosts the immuneACCESS table, in-frame sequences only. Its copies lack some clones; in the studies checked, an unresolved V gene accounts for under half of them, and the cause for the rest is not known. The sample table lists about 20,000 clones, roughly 80% of them with a count of one. Jointly, the top ten make up about 22% of the sample. This entry is derived from a study of OX40 agonist ivuxolimab in advanced cancers. Context from the whole study: Ivuxolimab, which targeted the costimulatory receptor OX40 (CD134), was an agonistic, fully human IgG2 monoclonal antibody. The paper reports the monotherapy dose-escalation portion (N of about 50 patients) of the phase I ivuxolimab trial. Intravenous ivuxolimab was administered to patients every 2 weeks at six dose levels: 0.01, 0.1, 0.3, 1.5, 3 and 10 mg/kg. Of the 50 to 55 dose-escalation patients, hepatocellular carcinoma was present in around 19, melanoma in around 15, renal cell carcinoma in 9 and head and neck cancer in 9. The point of sequencing TCRbeta in the periphery was to test whether ivuxolimab changed TCR sequence diversity and drove clonal T-cell expansion. Partial responses occurred in three dose-escalation patients, of whom one had hepatocellular carcinoma and two had cutaneous melanoma. A male proportion of roughly 85% and a mean age of roughly 58 years, ranging from 23 to 79, were recorded for the dose-escalation cohort. Prior anti-PD-1, anti-PD-L1 or anti-CTLA-4 therapy was permitted, and checkpoint inhibitors had been received by about 37% of dose-escalation patients.

Study-level results and caveats: At doses of 0.1 to 3.0 mg/kg, clonal expansion of both CD4+ and CD8+ blood T cells was observed from baseline to week 6. Antigen specificity was not determined for the clonally expanded peripheral T cells. Partial responders in the 0.1-3.0 mg/kg groups had among the lowest normalized peripheral clonal expansion, especially among CD8+ T cells. After ivuxolimab, expanded clones were on average more numerous among CD8+ T cells than among CD4+ T cells. Low levels of normalized T-cell clonal expansion were also shown by some nonresponding patients.

The sequence came from an adult with an advanced solid tumor such as melanoma, head and neck, liver or kidney cancer. The chain is made from TRBV2 and TRBJ2-7; 15 middle bases align to TRBD2. The material was CD4+ or CD8+ T cells sorted from blood, obtained in a trial of the OX40 agonist ivuxolimab. The CDR3 region: CASETGTSGGPSYEQYF. Read as DNA, the sequence is TGTGCCAGCGAAACCGGGACTAGCGGGGGGCCCTCCTACGAGCAGTACTTC.